Listed below are T cell receptor beta chains from one sample, sequenced in a study of shared clonotypes between healthy human individuals. This table comes from immunoSEQ multiplex PCR, and its TCRdb copy is limited to in-frame clones, with some not included. Of approximately 500,000 clones listed, roughly 80% were seen once; the top ten hold over 9.5%. Specimen: PBMCs. These receptors came from a woman aged 40 to 55 in good health. Some clones in this sample may be carry-over from other donors' samples. Both conserved end residues are part of each CDR3. A D gene is named only where the DNA matches it firmly. A row's size may be missing; if present it is once, few, many or a size class.

D | J | size | V | DNA | CDR3
. | TRBJ2-7 | many | TRBV2 | TGTGCCAGCAGTATGACGGGGGAGGCCTACGAGCAGTACTTC | CASSMTGEAYEQYF
TRBD2 | TRBJ2-1 | . | TRBV7-2 | TGTGCCAGCAGCTTAGTTACCGGGAGGGGAAATGAGCAGTTCTTC | CASSLVTGRGNEQFF
TRBD1 | TRBJ2-2 | . | TRBV30 | TGTGCCTGGAACGGGGGACAGGGCCCACACTCAAACACCGGGGAGCTGTTTTTT | CAWNGGQGPHSNTGELFF
. | TRBJ2-1 | . | TRBV14 | TGTGCCAGCAGCCAAGGGGTAAATGAGCAGTTCTTC | CASSQGVNEQFF
TRBD2 | TRBJ2-1 | once | TRBV4-3 | TGCGCCAGCAGCCAGTCTAGCGGGAGAGGCAATGAGCAGTTCTTC | CASSQSSGRGNEQFF
. | TRBJ2-5 | . | TRBV11-2 | TGTGCCAGCAGCCCGGGCCTCGGGGAGCAGTACTTC | CASSPGLGEQYF
. | TRBJ2-1 | . | TRBV5-1 | TGCGCCAGCAGCCCTGACGGTTACAATGAGCAGTTCTTC | CASSPDGYNEQFF
. | TRBJ2-7 | . | TRBV5-6 | TGTGCCAGCAGCTTGGGTCGGCAGACCTACGAGCAGTACTTC | CASSLGRQTYEQYF
. | TRBJ2-2 | . | TRBV7-2 | TGTGCCAGCAGCGCATGGGACCGAATGGGCGGGGAGCTGTTTTTT | CASSAWDRMGGELFF
. | TRBJ2-5 | . | TRBV9 | TGTGCCAGCAGCGTAGGGAGTTACTCAGGGGAGACCCAGTACTTC | CASSVGSYSGETQYF
TRBD2 | TRBJ2-1 | . | TRBV28 | TGTGCCAGCAGTTCTGGGACTAGAGTCCATGAGCAGTTCTTC | CASSSGTRVHEQFF
. | TRBJ1-1 | . | TRBV15 | TGTGCCACCAGCAGAATTATGAACACTGAAGCTTTCTTT | CATSRIMNTEAFF
TRBD2 | TRBJ2-1 | . | TRBV18 | TGTGCCAGCTCCCCCTTTGCTAGCGGGAGTGGTAATGAGCAGTTCTTC | CASSPFASGSGNEQFF
TRBD2 | TRBJ2-7 | . | TRBV6-1 | TGTGCCAGCAGTGTGGGACTAGCGGTAATCGAGCAGTACTTC | CASSVGLAVIEQYF
TRBD2 | TRBJ2-2 | . | TRBV9 | TGTGCCAGCAGCGTAGCTATTAGCGGGAGGGCCCCCTCCGCCGGGGAGCTGTTTTTT | CASSVAISGRAPSAGELFF
. | TRBJ1-3 | . | TRBV6-6 | TGTGCCAGCATGGGGGGAAACACCATATATTTT | CASMGGNTIYF
. | TRBJ1-2 | once | TRBV10-2 | TGCGCCAGCAGGGGGGGACAAACCGGCTACACCTTC | CASRGGQTGYTF
. | TRBJ1-1 | . | TRBV5-1 | TGCGCCAGCAGCTTGACGGGGGCAGGGGCCACTGAAGCTTTCTTT | CASSLTGAGATEAFF
. | TRBJ1-5 | many | TRBV19 | TGTGCCAGTAGTATAGCTACCAGGGGTCAGCCCCAGCATTTT | CASSIATRGQPQHF
. | TRBJ2-1 | once | TRBV28 | TGTGCCAGCAGCCGGGGGCCTGAGCAGTTCTTC | CASSRGPEQFF
. | TRBJ1-1 | . | TRBV5-6 | TGTGCCAGCAGCTTGGGCGAGGGTGAAGCTTTCTTT | CASSLGEGEAFF
. | TRBJ1-3 | . | TRBV5-5 | TGTGCCAGCAGCTTGGAACAGCCTAGCTCTGGAAACACCATATATTTT | CASSLEQPSSGNTIYF
TRBD1 | TRBJ1-1 | few | TRBV28 | TGTAGTTCTGGGACAGCTGGGGACACTGAAGCTTTCTTT | CSSGTAGDTEAFF
. | TRBJ1-1 | . | TRBV2 | TGTGCCAGCAACCAACAACGGCATTCAGCTTTCTTT | CASNQQRHSAFF
. | TRBJ1-5 | . | TRBV5-1 | TGCGCCAGCAGCTTGGAGGCGGGGGGATATCAGCCCCAGCATTTT | CASSLEAGGYQPQHF
. | TRBJ1-5 | . | TRBV27 | TGTGCCAGCGGCCCCCGAGGGGGGGCGGACCAGCCCCAGCATTTT | CASGPRGGADQPQHF
. | TRBJ2-1 | . | TRBV5-4 | TGTGCCAGCAGCCGGGAAGGGGGCTCCTACAATGAGCAGTTCTTC | CASSREGGSYNEQFF
. | TRBJ2-1 | many | TRBV29-1 | TGCAGCGTCGGGGAAAGGACCAATGAGCAGTTCTTC | CSVGERTNEQFF
TRBD2 | TRBJ2-5 | once | TRBV27 | TGTGCCAGCAGCTGGCGGGAGAGAGAGACCCAGTACTTC | CASSWRERETQYF
. | TRBJ1-5 | . | TRBV18 | TGTGCCAGCTCACCAGAGCAAGATCAGCCCCAGCATTTT | CASSPEQDQPQHF
TRBD2 | TRBJ2-3 | many | TRBV7-2 | TGTGCCAGCAGCTTTTGGGGGGGTTCTCCAGATACGCAGTATTTT | CASSFWGGSPDTQYF
. | TRBJ2-7 | . | TRBV14 | TGTGCCAGCAGCCAAGCCTCTTATAGTCGGCGGGACGAGCAGTACTTC | CASSQASYSRRDEQYF
TRBD2 | TRBJ2-7 | . | TRBV10-3 | TGTGCCATCAGTGAGGTCGGTAGCGGGAGTGGTGAGCAGTACTTC | CAISEVGSGSGEQYF
. | TRBJ1-5 | . | TRBV6-1 | TGTGCCAGCAGTGAACGAGCGCGAGGCAATCAGCCCCAGCATTTT | CASSERARGNQPQHF
. | TRBJ2-1 | . | TRBV7-2 | TGTGCCAGCAGCTTAGTAGAGGGAGTAAAAGAGCAGTTCTTC | CASSLVEGVKEQFF
. | TRBJ2-4 | . | TRBV4-2 | TGTGCCAGCAGCCAAGAGTGGACAGCCGGGGGAAACATTCAGTACTTC | CASSQEWTAGGNIQYF
. | TRBJ2-7 | . | TRBV5-1 | TGCGCCAGCAGCTTGGAGGAGACCCGGTTTAGAGAGCAGTACTTC | CASSLEETRFREQYF
. | TRBJ1-5 | . | TRBV19 | TGTGCCAGTAGGCTGGACGCCCGTAGCAATCAGCCCCAGCATTTT | CASRLDARSNQPQHF
. | TRBJ2-7 | many | TRBV11-2 | TGTGCCAGCAGCCCCCAAATGAACGAGCAGTACTTC | CASSPQMNEQYF
. | TRBJ1-1 | . | TRBV7-3 | TGTGCCAGCAGCGACTTGGAGACGAACACTGAAGCTTTCTTT | CASSDLETNTEAFF
. | TRBJ1-2 | . | TRBV15 | TGTGCCACCAGCAGAGATAGGTCAGGGAGCTATGGCTACACCTTC | CATSRDRSGSYGYTF
. | TRBJ2-7 | . | TRBV18 | TGTGCCAGCTCCCCGGAGACTCGACAGTACGAGCAGTACTTC | CASSPETRQYEQYF
TRBD2 | TRBJ2-5 | . | TRBV4-2 | TGTGCCAGCAGCCTGCGGGAGGGAGAGGGCCAAGAGACCCAGTACTTC | CASSLREGEGQETQYF
TRBD2 | TRBJ2-7 | . | TRBV7-9 | TGTGCCAGCAGCCCGGCGGGGCTAGCGGGATGGGACGAGCAGTACTTC | CASSPAGLAGWDEQYF
. | TRBJ2-5 | . | TRBV9 | TGTGCCAGCAGCGTTGGAGGGGGCGTCGGGGAGACCCAGTACTTC | CASSVGGGVGETQYF
TRBD2 | TRBJ2-3 | many | TRBV7-7 | TGTGCTAGCAGCCCGGAAATTAGCGGGGTGCAGTATTTT | CASSPEISGVQYF
. | TRBJ2-1 | . | TRBV2 | TGTGCCAGCATGACCAGGGACACAGACTCCTACAATGAGCAGTTCTTC | CASMTRDTDSYNEQFF